This T cell receptor (beta chain) was captured by sequencing in a study of blood T cells in healthy people across ages. The authors extracted at least 6 micrograms of total RNA per sample. Germline CDR1 and CDR2: MDHEN and SYDVKM. The V segment lost 7 bases and the J segment 3 bases; nucleotides outside the gene matches: 6. The CDR3 is 14 amino acids. Next came a second PCR, run for about 7 to 11 cycles, which used a sample-barcoded 5' primer along with a J-beta primer mix. Every sample returned 2.5 million or more CDR3-containing paired-end reads. TCRdb reanalysed the 5' RACE reads using MiXCR and keeps one entry per CDR3 protein. Among about 760,000 distinct CDR3 sequences listed, just under 25% were seen once. This clonotype was seen only a few times. Its antigen remains unidentified. General study findings and limits: Correlation between TCR beta diversity and naive T cell percentage was strong.

The same data also contributed to another study, on T cells of mothers and their children. Per that paper: In each mother, TCR beta CDR3 reads exceeded 9.5 million; in each child, they numbered some 2.8 million.

This chain connects TRBV28 to TRBJ2-7, with 10 nucleotides matching TRBD1. The clonotype was recovered from a boy younger than 18 in good health. Material for sequencing was blood. The CDR3 loop reads CASTFRTGGYEQYF. In nucleotides, the CDR3 is TGTGCCAGCACTTTCCGGACAGGGGGCTACGAGCAGTACTTC.